The clone carrying this T cell receptor beta chain was seen once. Its antigen is not identified. The sample comes from a study of cytomegalovirus exposure and HLA in healthy donors. Both 60 Vbeta primers and 13 Jbeta primers went into the PCR. Here immunoSEQ multiplex PCR was the method, and the copy in TCRdb shows in-frame clones only, minus some. The table has about 110,000 clones, around 64% seen once. Overall study findings and caveats: There were reportedly fewer N-insertions in an Asian-associated ancestry cluster than the approximately 630-donor mean, in a later analysis.

Germline CDR1 and CDR2: MDHEN and SYDVKM. The CDR3 runs 18 residues. The V gene end was trimmed by 6 bases and the J gene end by 5 bases; junction bases not matched to a gene: 15. This receptor was obtained from a woman aged 25 to 39 in good health and CMV-seronegative. The chain has TRBV28 and TRBJ1-6; 8 bases map to TRBD1. The source material was PBMCs. This CDR3 is CASSPGQGLGYNNSPLHF. CDR3 DNA sequence: TGTGCCAGCAGCCCCGGACAGGGCCTGGGGTATAATAATTCACCCCTCCACTTT.